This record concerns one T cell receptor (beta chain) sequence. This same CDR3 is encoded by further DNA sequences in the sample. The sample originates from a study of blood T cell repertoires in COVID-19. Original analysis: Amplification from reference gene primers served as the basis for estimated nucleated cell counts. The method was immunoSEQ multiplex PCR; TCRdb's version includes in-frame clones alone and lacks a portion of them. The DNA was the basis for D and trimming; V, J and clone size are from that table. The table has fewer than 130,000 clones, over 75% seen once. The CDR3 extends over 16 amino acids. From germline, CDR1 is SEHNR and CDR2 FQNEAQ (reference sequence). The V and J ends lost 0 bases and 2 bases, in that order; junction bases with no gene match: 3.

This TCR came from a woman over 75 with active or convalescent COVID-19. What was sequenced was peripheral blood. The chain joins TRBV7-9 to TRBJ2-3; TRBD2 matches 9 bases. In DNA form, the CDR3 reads TGTGCCAGCAGCTTAGCCACTAGCGGGTCCACAGATACGCAGTATTTT. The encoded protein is CASSLATSGSTDTQYF.